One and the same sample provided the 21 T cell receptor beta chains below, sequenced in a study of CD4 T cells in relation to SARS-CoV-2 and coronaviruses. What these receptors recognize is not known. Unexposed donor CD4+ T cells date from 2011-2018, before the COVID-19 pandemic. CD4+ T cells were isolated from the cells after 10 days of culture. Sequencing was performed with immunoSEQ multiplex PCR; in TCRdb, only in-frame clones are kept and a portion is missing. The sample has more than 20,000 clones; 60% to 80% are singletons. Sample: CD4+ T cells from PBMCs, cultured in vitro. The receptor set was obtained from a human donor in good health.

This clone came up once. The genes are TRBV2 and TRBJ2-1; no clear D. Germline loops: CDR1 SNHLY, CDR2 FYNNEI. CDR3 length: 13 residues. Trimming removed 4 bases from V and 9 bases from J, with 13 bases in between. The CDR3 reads CASSVRMGIEQFF. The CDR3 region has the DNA TGTGCCAGCAGTGTAAGAATGGGCATTGAGCAGTTCTTC.

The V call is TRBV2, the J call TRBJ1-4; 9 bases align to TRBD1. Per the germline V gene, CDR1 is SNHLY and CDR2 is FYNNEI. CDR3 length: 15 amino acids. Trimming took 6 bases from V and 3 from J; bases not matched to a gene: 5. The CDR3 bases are TGTGCCAGCAGGGAACAGGGGGCGCCTAATGAAAAACTGTTTTTT. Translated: CASREQGAPNEKLFF.

The CDR3 sequence: CASSSLGRASAFF. The CDR3 DNA is TGTGCCAGCAGTTCATTAGGGAGGGCGAGTGCTTTCTTT. J is TRBJ1-1 and V is TRBV28; D remains unclear. The CDR3 consists of 13 residues. With 4 bases removed from V and 11 bases from J, the gap between germline ends came to 17 bases. The germline gives CDR1 MDHEN, CDR2 SYDVKM. Together with reference TRBV28 and TRBJ1-1, the CDR3 gives the full variable domain: DVKVTQSSRYLVKRTGEKVFLECVQDMDHENMFWYRQDPGLGLRLIYFSYDVKMKEKGDIPEGYSVSREKKERFSLILESASTNQTSMYLCASSSLGRASAFFGQGTRLTVV.

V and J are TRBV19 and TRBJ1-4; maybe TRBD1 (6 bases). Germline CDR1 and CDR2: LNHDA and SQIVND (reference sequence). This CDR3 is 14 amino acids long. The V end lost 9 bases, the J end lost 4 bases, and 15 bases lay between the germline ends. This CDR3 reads CASTTGTYNEKLFF. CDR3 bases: TGTGCCAGCACAACCGGGACATATAATGAAAAACTGTTTTTT. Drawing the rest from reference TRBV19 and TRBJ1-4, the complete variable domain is DGGITQSPKYLFRKEGQNVTLSCEQNLNHDAMYWYRQDPGQGLRLIYYSQIVNDFQKGDIAEGYSVSREKKESFPLTVTSAQKNPTAFYLCASTTGTYNEKLFFGSGTQLSVL.

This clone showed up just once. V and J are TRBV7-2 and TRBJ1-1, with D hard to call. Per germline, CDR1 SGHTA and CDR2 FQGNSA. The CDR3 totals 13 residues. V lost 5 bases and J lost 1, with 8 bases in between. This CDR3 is CASSPPWNTEAFF. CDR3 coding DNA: TGTGCCAGCAGCCCACCGTGGAACACTGAAGCTTTCTTT.

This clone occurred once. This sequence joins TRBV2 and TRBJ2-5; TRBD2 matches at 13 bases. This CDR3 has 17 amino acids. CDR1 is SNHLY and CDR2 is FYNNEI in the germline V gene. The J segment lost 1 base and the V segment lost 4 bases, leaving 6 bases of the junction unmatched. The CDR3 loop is CASSGTSGRGPQETQYF. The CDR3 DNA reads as TGTGCCAGCAGTGGGACTAGCGGGAGAGGACCCCAAGAGACCCAGTACTTC. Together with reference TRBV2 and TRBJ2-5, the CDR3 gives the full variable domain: EPEVTQTPSHQVTQMGQEVILRCVPISNHLYFYWYRQILGQKVEFLVSFYNNEISEKSEIFDDQFSVERPDGSNFTLKIRSTKLEDSAMYFCASSGTSGRGPQETQYFGPGTRLLVL.

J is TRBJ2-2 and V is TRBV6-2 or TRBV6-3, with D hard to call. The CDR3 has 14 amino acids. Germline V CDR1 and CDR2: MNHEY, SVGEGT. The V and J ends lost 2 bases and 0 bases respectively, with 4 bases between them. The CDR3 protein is CASSYAANTGELFF. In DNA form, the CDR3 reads TGTGCCAGCAGTTACGCAGCGAACACCGGGGAGCTGTTTTTT.

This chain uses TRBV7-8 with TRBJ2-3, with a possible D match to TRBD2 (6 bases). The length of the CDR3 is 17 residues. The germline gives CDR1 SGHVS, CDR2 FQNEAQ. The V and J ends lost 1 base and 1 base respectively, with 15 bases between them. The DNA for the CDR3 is TGTGCCAGCAGCTTAGTAACGGGAGTTAGGGGCACAGATACGCAGTATTTT. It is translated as CASSLVTGVRGTDTQYF.

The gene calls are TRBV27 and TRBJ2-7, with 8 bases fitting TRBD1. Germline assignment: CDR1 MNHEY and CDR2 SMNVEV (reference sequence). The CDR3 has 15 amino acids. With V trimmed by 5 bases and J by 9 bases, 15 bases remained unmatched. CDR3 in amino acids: CASSGLRGRPQGQYF. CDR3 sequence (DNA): TGTGCCAGCAGTGGACTCAGGGGGCGTCCCCAGGGGCAGTACTTC.

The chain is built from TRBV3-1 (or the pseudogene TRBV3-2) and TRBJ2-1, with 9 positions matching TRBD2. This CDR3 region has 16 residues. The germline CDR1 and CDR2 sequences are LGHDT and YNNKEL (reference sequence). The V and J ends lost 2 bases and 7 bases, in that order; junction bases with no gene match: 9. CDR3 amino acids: CASSQTPGLAENEQFF. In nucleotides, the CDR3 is TGTGCCAGCAGCCAAACCCCGGGACTAGCTGAAAATGAGCAGTTCTTC.

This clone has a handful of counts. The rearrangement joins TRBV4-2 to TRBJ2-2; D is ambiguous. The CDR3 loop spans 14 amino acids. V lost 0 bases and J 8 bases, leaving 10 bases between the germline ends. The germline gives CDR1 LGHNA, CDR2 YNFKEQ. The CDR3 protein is CASSQDRVRGELFF. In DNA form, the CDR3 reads TGTGCCAGCAGCCAAGATAGGGTACGGGGGGAGCTGTTTTTT.

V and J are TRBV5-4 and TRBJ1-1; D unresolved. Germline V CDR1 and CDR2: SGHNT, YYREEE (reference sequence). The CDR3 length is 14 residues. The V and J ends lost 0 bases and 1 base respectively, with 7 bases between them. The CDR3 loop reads CASSLGSPNTEAFF. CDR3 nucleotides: TGTGCCAGCAGCTTGGGCTCCCCGAACACTGAAGCTTTCTTT.

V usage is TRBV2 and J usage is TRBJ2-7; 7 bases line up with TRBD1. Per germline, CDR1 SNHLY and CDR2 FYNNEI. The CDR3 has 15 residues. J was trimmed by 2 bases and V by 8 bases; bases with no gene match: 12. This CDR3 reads CASVRTPQGAYEQYF. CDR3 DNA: TGTGCCAGCGTACGCACCCCCCAGGGGGCCTACGAGCAGTACTTC. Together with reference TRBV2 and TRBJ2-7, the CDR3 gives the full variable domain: EPEVTQTPSHQVTQMGQEVILRCVPISNHLYFYWYRQILGQKVEFLVSFYNNEISEKSEIFDDQFSVERPDGSNFTLKIRSTKLEDSAMYFCASVRTPQGAYEQYFGPGTRLTVT.

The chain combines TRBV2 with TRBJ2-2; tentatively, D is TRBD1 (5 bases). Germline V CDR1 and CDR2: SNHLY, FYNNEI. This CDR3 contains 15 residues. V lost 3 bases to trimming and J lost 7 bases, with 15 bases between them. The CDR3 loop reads CASSDLGPVGGELFF. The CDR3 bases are TGTGCCAGCAGTGATCTGGGGCCCGTGGGCGGGGAGCTGTTTTTT.

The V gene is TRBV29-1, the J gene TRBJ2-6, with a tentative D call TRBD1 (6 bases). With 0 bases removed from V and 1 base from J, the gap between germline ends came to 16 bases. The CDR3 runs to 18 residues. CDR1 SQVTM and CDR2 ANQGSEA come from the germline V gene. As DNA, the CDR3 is TGCAGCGTTGAAGATGCCGACAGGAGCCTTTCTGGGGCCAACGTCCTGACTTTC. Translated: CSVEDADRSLSGANVLTF.

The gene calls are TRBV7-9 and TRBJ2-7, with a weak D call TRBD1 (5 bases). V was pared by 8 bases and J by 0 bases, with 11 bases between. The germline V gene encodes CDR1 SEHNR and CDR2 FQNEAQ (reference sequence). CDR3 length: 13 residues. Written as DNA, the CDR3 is TGTGCCAGCGGTATGACAGCCTCCTACGAGCAGTACTTC. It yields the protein CASGMTASYEQYF.

CDR3 residues: CASSPGLAEYNEQFF. The CDR3 DNA reads TGTGCCAGCAGCCCAGGACTAGCGGAGTACAATGAGCAGTTCTTC. This chain uses TRBV9 with TRBJ2-1; 10 nucleotides line up with TRBD2. V lost 4 bases and J lost 4; bases outside the gene matches: 5. Germline assignment: CDR1 SGDLS and CDR2 YYNGEE. This CDR3 spans 15 amino acids.

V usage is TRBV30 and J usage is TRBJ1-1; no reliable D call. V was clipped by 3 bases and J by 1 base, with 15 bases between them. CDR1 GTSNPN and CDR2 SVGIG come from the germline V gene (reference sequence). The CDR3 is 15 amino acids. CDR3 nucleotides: TGTGCCTGGAGGGTCGGGCTGCCAAGGAACACTGAAGCTTTCTTT. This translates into CAWRVGLPRNTEAFF.

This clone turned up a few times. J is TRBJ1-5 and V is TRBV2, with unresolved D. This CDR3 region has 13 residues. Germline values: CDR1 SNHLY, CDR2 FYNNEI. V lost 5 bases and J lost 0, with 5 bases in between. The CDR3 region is CASSSDSNQPQHF. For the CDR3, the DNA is TGTGCCAGCAGTTCGGATAGCAATCAGCCCCAGCATTTT.

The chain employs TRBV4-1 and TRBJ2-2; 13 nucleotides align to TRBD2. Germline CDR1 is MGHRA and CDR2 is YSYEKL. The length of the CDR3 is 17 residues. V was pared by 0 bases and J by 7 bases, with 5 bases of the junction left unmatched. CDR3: CASSQDQLAGGFGELFF. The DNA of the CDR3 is TGCGCCAGCAGCCAAGATCAACTAGCGGGAGGGTTCGGGGAGCTGTTTTTT.

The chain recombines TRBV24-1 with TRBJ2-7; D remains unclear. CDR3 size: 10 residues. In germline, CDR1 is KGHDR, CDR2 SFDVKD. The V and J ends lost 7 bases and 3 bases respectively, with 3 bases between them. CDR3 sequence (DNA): TGTGCCACCAGCTTCTACGAGCAGTACTTC. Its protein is CATSFYEQYF.